A single sample is the source of the 2 T cell receptor beta chains below, sequenced in a study of blood T cell repertoires in COVID-19. Repertoires were generated with immunoSEQ multiplex PCR, while TCRdb's copy carries only in-frame clones and drops some. This sample has about 300,000 clones, with 85% to 90% found just once. Sequenced material: peripheral blood. The receptors come from a man aged 35-49 years with acute or convalescent COVID-19.

The V call is TRBV15, the J call TRBJ1-5; D call uncertain. V was pared by 0 bases and J by 6 bases, with 12 bases between. CDR1 is LNHNV, CDR2 YYDKDF, per germline (reference sequence). The CDR3 spans 15 residues. DNA for the CDR3: TGTGCCACCAGCAGAGATAGTCCCGGGATTCAGCCCCAGCATTTT. Translation gives CATSRDSPGIQPQHF.

This clone has just a few counts. The chain employs TRBV28 and TRBJ1-5; possible D gene TRBD1, 5 bases. Looked up from germline, CDR1 is MDHEN and CDR2 is SYDVKM. With 3 bases removed from V and 6 bases from J, the gap between germline ends came to 12 bases. This CDR3 is 14 amino acids long. The CDR3 protein is CASSLPYGGQPQHF. The CDR3 bases are TGTGCCAGCAGTTTGCCCTACGGGGGTCAGCCCCAGCATTTT.